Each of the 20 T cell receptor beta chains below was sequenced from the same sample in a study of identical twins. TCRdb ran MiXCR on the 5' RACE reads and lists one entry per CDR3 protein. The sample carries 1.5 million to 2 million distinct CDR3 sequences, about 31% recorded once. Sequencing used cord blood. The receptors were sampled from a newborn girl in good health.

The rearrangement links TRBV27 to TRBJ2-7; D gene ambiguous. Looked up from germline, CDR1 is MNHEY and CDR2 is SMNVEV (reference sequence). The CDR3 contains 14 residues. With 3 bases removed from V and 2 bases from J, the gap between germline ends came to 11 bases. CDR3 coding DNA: TGTGCCAGCAGTTTCGCCAGGCTCGCCTACGAGCAGTACTTC. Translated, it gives CASSFARLAYEQYF.

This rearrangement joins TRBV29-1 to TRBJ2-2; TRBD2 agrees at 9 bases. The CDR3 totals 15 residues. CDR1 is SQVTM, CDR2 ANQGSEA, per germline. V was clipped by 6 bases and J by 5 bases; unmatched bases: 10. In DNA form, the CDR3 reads TGCAGCGTACGCTTAGGCGGGAGGGGTACCGGGGAGCTGTTTTTT. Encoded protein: CSVRLGGRGTGELFF.

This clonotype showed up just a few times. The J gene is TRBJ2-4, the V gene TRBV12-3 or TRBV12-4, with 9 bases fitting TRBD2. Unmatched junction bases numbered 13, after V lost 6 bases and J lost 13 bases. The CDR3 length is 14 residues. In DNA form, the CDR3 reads TGTGCCAGCAGCCCCGGGACTAGCTACGATGAGCAGTACTTC. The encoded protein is CASSPGTSYDEQYF.

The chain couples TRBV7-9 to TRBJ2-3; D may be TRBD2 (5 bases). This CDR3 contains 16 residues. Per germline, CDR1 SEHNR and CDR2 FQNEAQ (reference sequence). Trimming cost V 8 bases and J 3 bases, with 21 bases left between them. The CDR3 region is CASLLLRGRITDTQYF. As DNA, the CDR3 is TGTGCCAGCCTATTACTACGGGGTCGGATTACAGATACGCAGTATTTT.

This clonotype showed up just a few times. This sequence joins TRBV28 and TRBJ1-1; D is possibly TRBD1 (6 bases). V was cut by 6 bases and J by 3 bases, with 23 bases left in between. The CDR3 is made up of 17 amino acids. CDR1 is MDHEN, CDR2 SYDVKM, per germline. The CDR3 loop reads CASSFSVLGAGDTEAFF. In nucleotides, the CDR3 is TGTGCCAGCAGCTTCAGCGTGCTGGGGGCAGGGGACACTGAAGCTTTCTTT.

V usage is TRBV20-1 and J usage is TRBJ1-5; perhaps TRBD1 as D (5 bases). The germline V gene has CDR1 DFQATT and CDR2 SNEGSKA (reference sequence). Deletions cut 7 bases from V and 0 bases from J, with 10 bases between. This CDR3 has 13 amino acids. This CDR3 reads CSVGTASNQPQHF. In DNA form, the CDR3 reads TGCAGTGTAGGGACCGCTAGCAATCAGCCCCAGCATTTT.

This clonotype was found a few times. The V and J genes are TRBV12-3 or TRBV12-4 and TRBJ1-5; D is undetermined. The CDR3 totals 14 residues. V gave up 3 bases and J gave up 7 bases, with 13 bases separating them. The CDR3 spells CASSFEGGSQPQHF. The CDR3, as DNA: TGTGCCAGCAGTTTCGAGGGAGGCAGCCAGCCCCAGCATTTT.

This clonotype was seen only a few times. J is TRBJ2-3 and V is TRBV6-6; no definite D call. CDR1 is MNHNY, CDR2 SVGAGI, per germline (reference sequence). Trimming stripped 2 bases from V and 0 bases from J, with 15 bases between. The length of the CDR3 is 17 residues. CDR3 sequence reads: CASSYPEVGGSTDTQYF. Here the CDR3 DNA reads TGTGCCAGCAGTTACCCCGAGGTGGGCGGTAGCACAGATACGCAGTATTTT.

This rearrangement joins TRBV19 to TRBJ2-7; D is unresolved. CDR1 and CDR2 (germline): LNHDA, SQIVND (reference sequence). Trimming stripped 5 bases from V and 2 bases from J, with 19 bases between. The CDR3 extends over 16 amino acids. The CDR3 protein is CASSGQADRQAYEQYF. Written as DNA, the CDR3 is TGTGCCAGTAGTGGGCAGGCAGACCGCCAAGCCTACGAGCAGTACTTC. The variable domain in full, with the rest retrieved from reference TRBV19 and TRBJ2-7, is DGGITQSPKYLFRKEGQNVTLSCEQNLNHDAMYWYRQDPGQGLRLIYYSQIVNDFQKGDIAEGYSVSREKKESFPLTVTSAQKNPTAFYLCASSGQADRQAYEQYFGPGTRLTVT.

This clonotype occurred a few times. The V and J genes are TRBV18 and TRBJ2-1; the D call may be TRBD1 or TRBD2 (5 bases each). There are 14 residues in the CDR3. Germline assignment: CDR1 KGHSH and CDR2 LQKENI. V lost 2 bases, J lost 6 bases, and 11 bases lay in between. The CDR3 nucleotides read TGTGCCAGCTCACCAGGGACGGAGCCCAATGAGCAGTTCTTC. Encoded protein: CASSPGTEPNEQFF.

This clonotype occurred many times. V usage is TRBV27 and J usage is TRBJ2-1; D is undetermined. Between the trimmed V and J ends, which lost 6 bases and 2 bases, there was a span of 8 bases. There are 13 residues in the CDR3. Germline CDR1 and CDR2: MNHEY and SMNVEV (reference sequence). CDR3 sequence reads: CASSLTTYNEQFF. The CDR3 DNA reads TGTGCCAGCAGCTTGACAACCTACAATGAGCAGTTCTTC.

In DNA form, the CDR3 reads TGTGCCAGCAGTGATGGCTTTGGAAGATCGAACACCGGGGAGCTGTTTTTT. Residues: CASSDGFGRSNTGELFF. This sequence joins TRBV25-1 and TRBJ2-2; the D is unclear. The ends were cut back, 3 bases at V and 0 bases at J, with 14 bases in the middle. Germline V CDR1 and CDR2: MGHDK, SYGVNS. The CDR3 runs to 17 residues.

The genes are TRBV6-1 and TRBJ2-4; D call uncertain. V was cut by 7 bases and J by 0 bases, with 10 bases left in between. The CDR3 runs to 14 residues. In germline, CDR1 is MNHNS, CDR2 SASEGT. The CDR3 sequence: CASTELLAKNIQYF. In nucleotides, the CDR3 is TGTGCCAGCACTGAGTTATTAGCCAAAAACATTCAGTACTTC.

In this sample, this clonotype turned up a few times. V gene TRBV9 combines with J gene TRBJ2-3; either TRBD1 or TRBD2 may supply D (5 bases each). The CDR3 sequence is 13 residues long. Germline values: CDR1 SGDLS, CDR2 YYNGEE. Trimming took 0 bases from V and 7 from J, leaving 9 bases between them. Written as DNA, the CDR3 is TGTGCCAGCAGCGTAGGGGGACGGAATACGCAGTATTTT. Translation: CASSVGGRNTQYF.

The CDR3 protein is CASNSGSRGGKDTQYF. CDR3 DNA: TGTGCCAGCAACTCGGGTAGCCGGGGGGGCAAAGATACGCAGTATTTT. The V and J genes are TRBV14 and TRBJ2-3, with 8 bases that match TRBD2. V dropped 7 bases and J dropped 5; count of bases not matched to a gene: 14. This CDR3 spans 16 amino acids. The germline V gene encodes CDR1 SGHDN and CDR2 FVKESK.

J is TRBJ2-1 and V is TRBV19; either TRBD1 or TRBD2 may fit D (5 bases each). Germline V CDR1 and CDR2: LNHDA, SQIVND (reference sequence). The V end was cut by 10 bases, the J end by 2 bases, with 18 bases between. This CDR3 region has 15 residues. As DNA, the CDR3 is TGTGCCACCACGAGATCCCGAGGGGCCTACAATGAGCAGTTCTTC. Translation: CATTRSRGAYNEQFF.

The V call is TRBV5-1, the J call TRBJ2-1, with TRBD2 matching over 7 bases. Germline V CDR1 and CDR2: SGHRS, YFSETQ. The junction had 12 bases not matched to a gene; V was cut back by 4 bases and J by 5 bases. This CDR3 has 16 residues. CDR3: CASSGAYGRRHNEQFF. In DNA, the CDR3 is TGCGCCAGCAGCGGAGCCTACGGGAGGAGGCACAATGAGCAGTTCTTC.

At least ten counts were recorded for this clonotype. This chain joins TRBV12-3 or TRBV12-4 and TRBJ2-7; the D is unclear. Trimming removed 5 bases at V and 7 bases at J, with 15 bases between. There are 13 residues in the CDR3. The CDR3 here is CASSLDTHMEQYF. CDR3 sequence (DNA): TGTGCCAGCAGTCTTGATACCCACATGGAGCAGTACTTC.

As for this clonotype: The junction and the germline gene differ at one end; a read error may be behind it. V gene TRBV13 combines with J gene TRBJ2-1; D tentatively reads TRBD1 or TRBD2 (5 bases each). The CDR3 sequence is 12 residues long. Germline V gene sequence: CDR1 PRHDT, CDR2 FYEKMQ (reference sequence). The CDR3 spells CAGSLEGSEQFF. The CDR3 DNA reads TGTGCCGGCAGCTTAGAGGGGAGTGAGCAGTTCTTC.

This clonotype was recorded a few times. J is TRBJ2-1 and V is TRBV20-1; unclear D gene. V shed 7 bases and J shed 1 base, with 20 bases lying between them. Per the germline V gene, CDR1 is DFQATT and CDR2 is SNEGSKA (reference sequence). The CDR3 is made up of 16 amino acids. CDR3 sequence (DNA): TGCAGTGGGACGTCTAAAAGAGGAGTGTCCTACAATGAGCAGTTCTTC. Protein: CSGTSKRGVSYNEQFF.